The present entry profiles one TCR beta chain with its context. Its cognate antigen is unknown. The data are from a study of blood T cells in healthy people across ages. Study outcomes and limitations: It was the long-lived donors that had more naive CD4+ cells and higher diversity than aged donors. Possibly, changes in expanded clonotypes were confounded because donor CMV status was unknown.

Next came a second PCR, run for 7 to 11 cycles, which used a sample-barcoded 5' primer along with a J-beta primer mix. TCRdb passed the 5' RACE reads through MiXCR, listing each CDR3 protein once. This table has fewer than 1 million distinct CDR3 sequences, 44% appearing once. V lost 1 base, J lost 1 base, and 11 bases stayed unmatched. The CDR3 runs to 19 residues. Germline CDR1 SGHAT, CDR2 FQNNGV. The rearrangement joins TRBV11-2 to TRBJ2-3; 10 bases match TRBD2. Sequences were obtained from blood. The receptor was derived from a man aged 60 to 75 in good health. CDR3 protein: CASSLAVPGAGGRTDTQYF. CDR3 coding DNA: TGTGCCAGCAGCTTAGCCGTCCCTGGAGCGGGGGGGCGCACAGATACGCAGTATTTT.